The 25 T cell receptor beta chains below were found in one sample sequenced in a study of blood T cell repertoires in COVID-19. Here immunoSEQ multiplex PCR was the method, and the copy in TCRdb shows in-frame clones only, minus some. Of 90,000 to 150,000 clones in the sample, 65% to 90% were seen once. The material sequenced was peripheral blood. The receptors shown here come from a man older than 75 with acute or convalescent COVID-19.

The chain uses TRBV25-1 and TRBJ1-6; TRBD1 matches 8 bases. There are 15 residues in the CDR3. Germline V gene lookup returns CDR1 MGHDK and CDR2 SYGVNS. V lost 1 base to trimming and J lost 6 bases; unmatched junction nucleotides: 2. The CDR3 coding sequence is TGTGCCAGCAGTGAATCAGGACAGGGTAATTCACCCCTCCACTTT. Protein product: CASSESGQGNSPLHF.

The V gene is TRBV5-1, the J gene TRBJ2-7, with a weak D call TRBD1 (6 bases). CDR3 length: 16 amino acids. CDR1 is SGHRS, CDR2 YFSETQ, per germline. V lost 0 bases, J lost 2 bases, and 15 bases lay in between. CDR3 in DNA: TGCGCCAGCAGCTTGGGGCAGACAGGCGGAACCTACGAGCAGTACTTC. Translation: CASSLGQTGGTYEQYF.

The chain uses TRBV6-2 or TRBV6-3 and TRBJ1-1; D not certain. The germline V gene encodes CDR1 MNHEY and CDR2 SVGEGT. CDR3 size: 12 residues. The V and J ends lost 5 bases and 1 base respectively, with 5 bases between them. The CDR3 spells CASSPWNTEAFF. The CDR3, as DNA: TGTGCCAGCAGTCCCTGGAACACTGAAGCTTTCTTT.

V gene TRBV7-2 combines with J gene TRBJ1-1; D is perhaps TRBD1 (6 bases). The CDR3 is 14 amino acids. The V end lost 3 bases, the J end lost 6 bases, and 14 bases lay between the germline ends. Germline V lookup: CDR1 SGHTA, CDR2 FQGNSA. This CDR3 reads CASSFRRGFAEAFF. The CDR3 DNA is TGTGCCAGCAGCTTTCGCAGGGGTTTCGCTGAAGCTTTCTTT. Combining the CDR3 with reference TRBV7-2 and TRBJ1-1 gives the whole variable domain GAGVSQSPSNKVTEKGKDVELRCDPISGHTALYWYRQSLGQGLEFLIYFQGNSAPDKSGLPSDRFSAERTGGSVSTLTIQRTQQEDSAVYLCASSFRRGFAEAFFGQGTRLTVV.

The rearrangement uses TRBV28 and TRBJ1-3; the D gene is possibly TRBD1 (5 bases). The CDR3 is made up of 16 amino acids. The V gene lost 3 bases and the J gene lost 2 bases, with 14 bases spanning the gap. Germline CDR1 MDHEN, CDR2 SYDVKM. The CDR3 DNA follows: TGTGCCAGCAGTTTTCTCCTGGGGGGTGCTGGAAACACCATATATTTT. Translating it yields CASSFLLGGAGNTIYF.

The chain carries TRBV19 and TRBJ1-5, with 9 bases aligning to TRBD1. Germline V gene lookup returns CDR1 LNHDA and CDR2 SQIVND (reference sequence). After removal of 10 bases from V and 4 bases from J, the junction contained 8 bases not matched to a gene. This CDR3 is 14 amino acids long. The CDR3 DNA is TGTGCCACCGAAGTACAGGGGGCAAATCAGCCCCAGCATTTT. Translated, it gives CATEVQGANQPQHF.

This rearrangement joins TRBV12-3 or TRBV12-4 to TRBJ1-1, with D unclear. The CDR3 runs to 12 residues. The ends were cut back, 3 bases at V and 7 bases at J, with 9 bases in the middle. The CDR3, as DNA: TGTGCCAGCAGTTTCCTTCCGGGTGAAGCTTTCTTT. Its protein product is CASSFLPGEAFF.

This clone was seen only once. DNA for the CDR3: TGCGCCAGCAGCTTACAGGGGCCCCCCGGGGAGCTGTTTTTT. Encoded protein: CASSLQGPPGELFF. V is TRBV5-1 and J is TRBJ2-2, with TRBD1 identical over 7 bases. Trimming took 2 bases from V and 6 from J; bases not matched to a gene: 4. Germline V gene data show CDR1 as SGHRS and CDR2 as YFSETQ. The CDR3 is made up of 14 amino acids.

This chain uses TRBV7-9 with TRBJ2-5; the match to TRBD2 covers 9 bases. Germline CDR1 SEHNR, CDR2 FQNEAQ (reference sequence). The CDR3 runs to 15 residues. Trimming took 5 bases from V and 1 from J; bases not matched to a gene: 5. CDR3 nucleotide sequence: TGTGCCAGCAGCGCCCGCGGGGGGGGCCAAGAGACCCAGTACTTC. This gives the protein CASSARGGGQETQYF.

The CDR3 region is CASSLSRDSTDTQYF. CDR3 sequence (DNA): TGTGCCAGCAGCTTAAGCCGGGATAGCACAGATACGCAGTATTTT. The rearrangement uses TRBV7-2 and TRBJ2-3; possible D gene TRBD2, 5 bases. V lost 2 bases, J lost 0 bases, and 9 bases lay in between. The CDR3 has 15 residues. Germline assignment: CDR1 SGHTA and CDR2 FQGNSA. The entire variable domain, with the rest obtained from reference TRBV7-2 and TRBJ2-3, is as follows: GAGVSQSPSNKVTEKGKDVELRCDPISGHTALYWYRQSLGQGLEFLIYFQGNSAPDKSGLPSDRFSAERTGGSVSTLTIQRTQQEDSAVYLCASSLSRDSTDTQYFGPGTRLTVL.

The chain links TRBV7-2 to TRBJ1-5; 9 bases are shared with TRBD1. CDR3 length: 15 amino acids. V shed 1 base, J shed 7 bases, and the junction held 5 bases outside the gene matches. The germline CDR1 and CDR2 sequences are SGHTA and FQGNSA. The CDR3 sequence: CASSLEQGAGQPQHF. DNA of the CDR3: TGTGCCAGCAGCTTAGAACAGGGGGCAGGGCAGCCCCAGCATTTT.

The rearrangement uses TRBV5-1 and TRBJ2-7; 11 bases line up with TRBD1. The trim removed 3 bases at V and 3 bases at J, leaving 17 bases unmatched. This CDR3 contains 19 residues. The germline CDR1 and CDR2 sequences are SGHRS and YFSETQ. The CDR3 bases are TGCGCCAGCAGCTCCACCGGACAGGGGGCTTTCCCGGGAGGCTACGAGCAGTACTTC. It encodes CASSSTGQGAFPGGYEQYF.

The V and J genes are TRBV5-4 and TRBJ2-5; 14 bases fit TRBD2. Germline lookup yields CDR1 SGHNT and CDR2 YYREEE (reference sequence). The CDR3 is 17 residues long. V shed 2 bases and J 4 bases; nucleotides not matched to a gene: 7. DNA for the CDR3: TGTGCCAGCAGCTTAGAGACTAGCGGGAGGGCCCGAGAGACCCAGTACTTC. Its translation: CASSLETSGRARETQYF.

The V and J genes are TRBV19 and TRBJ1-5; 7 bases line up with TRBD1. The CDR3 runs 15 residues. V shed 4 bases, J shed 3 bases, and the junction held 6 bases outside the gene matches. The V gene's germline CDR1 is LNHDA and CDR2 SQIVND (reference sequence). In nucleotides, the CDR3 is TGTGCCAGTAGTACGTTACAGGGGTCCAATCAGCCCCAGCATTTT. Its translation: CASSTLQGSNQPQHF.

The J gene is TRBJ1-2, the V gene TRBV18; 7 bases align to TRBD1. Germline V gene data show CDR1 as KGHSH and CDR2 as LQKENI. V was clipped by 3 bases and J by 6 bases; unmatched bases: 7. The CDR3 covers 14 residues. The CDR3 nucleotides read TGTGCCAGCTCACCTCTGACAGGGTTCGATGGCTACACCTTC. This gives the protein CASSPLTGFDGYTF.

This chain uses TRBV27 with TRBJ1-1; D may be TRBD1 (5 bases). Trimming stripped 9 bases from V and 4 bases from J, with 15 bases between. CDR1 and CDR2 from the germline V gene are MNHEY and SMNVEV (reference sequence). CDR3 length: 13 residues. CDR3 sequence (DNA): TGTGCCAGTAAGTACGGGGGATCCACTGAAGCTTTCTTT. Residues: CASKYGGSTEAFF.

As DNA, the CDR3 is TGTGCCAGCACCCTGACCGGACAGGGGCACAACGAGCAGTACTTC. This translates into CASTLTGQGHNEQYF. The J gene is TRBJ2-7, the V gene TRBV2, with 9 bases identical to TRBD1. This CDR3 region has 15 residues. V shed 7 bases and J 5 bases; nucleotides not matched to a gene: 12. Germline assignment: CDR1 SNHLY and CDR2 FYNNEI.

This chain joins TRBV19 and TRBJ1-5; 7 positions agree with TRBD1. Trimming cost V 4 bases and J 6 bases; bases outside gene matches: 9. CDR1 is LNHDA, CDR2 SQIVND, per germline (reference sequence). The CDR3 loop spans 15 amino acids. CDR3 in DNA: TGTGCCAGTAGTAAAACCGGGACAGTAACTCAGCCCCAGCATTTT. Its protein product is CASSKTGTVTQPQHF.

The CDR3 bases are TGTGCCAGCAACCCCCTCTACGCGAACACCGGGGAGCTGTTTTTT. Its protein product is CASNPLYANTGELFF. The gene calls are TRBV7-2 and TRBJ2-2; D remains ambiguous. CDR3 length: 15 residues. Germline loops: CDR1 SGHTA, CDR2 FQGNSA. V was shortened by 7 bases and J by 0 bases, with 12 bases between the two germline ends.

The genes are TRBV3-1 (or the pseudogene TRBV3-2) and TRBJ1-1; 9 bases are a match to TRBD1. CDR3 length: 14 residues. With 4 bases clipped from V and 3 bases from J, the junction kept 3 bases outside the gene matches. Germline V CDR1 and CDR2: LGHDT, YNNKEL (reference sequence). The CDR3 nucleotides are TGTGCCAGCAGCCTCCGGGACAGGGACACTGAAGCTTTCTTT. Translating it yields CASSLRDRDTEAFF.

This clone appeared once. J is TRBJ1-4 and V is TRBV27; 8 bases align to TRBD1. The V and J ends lost 0 bases and 5 bases, in that order; junction bases with no gene match: 2. Looked up from germline, CDR1 is MNHEY and CDR2 is SMNVEV (reference sequence). The CDR3 contains 15 residues. Here the CDR3 DNA reads TGTGCCAGCAGTTTATCCGACAGGGGAAATGAAAAACTGTTTTTT. This translates into CASSLSDRGNEKLFF. The full variable domain, in which reference TRBV27 and TRBJ1-4 provide the parts outside the CDR3, is EAQVTQNPRYLITVTGKKLTVTCSQNMNHEYMSWYRQDPGLGLRQIYYSMNVEVTDKGDVPEGYKVSRKEKRNFPLILESPSPNQTSLYFCASSLSDRGNEKLFFGSGTQLSVL.

The V call is TRBV5-1, the J call TRBJ1-1, with D possibly being TRBD1 (5 bases). V gave up 2 bases and J gave up 2 bases, with 13 bases separating them. CDR1 is SGHRS, CDR2 YFSETQ, per germline. CDR3 size: 15 residues. CDR3 amino acids: CASSFSGQINTEAFF. In DNA, the CDR3 is TGCGCCAGCAGCTTCTCAGGACAAATAAACACTGAAGCTTTCTTT.

The V call is TRBV28, the J call TRBJ1-1, with D uncertain. The CDR3 spans 12 residues. CDR1 and CDR2 (germline): MDHEN, SYDVKM. The V gene lost 6 bases and the J gene lost 2 bases, with 7 bases spanning the gap. CDR3 sequence: CASRLLNTEAFF. Here the CDR3 DNA reads TGTGCCAGCAGACTACTCAACACTGAAGCTTTCTTT.

The rearrangement uses TRBV7-6 and TRBJ2-5; 11 nucleotides align to TRBD2. This CDR3 has 15 residues. V trimming: 5 bases; J trimming: 1 base; junction bases outside the gene matches: 3. The germline gives CDR1 SGHVS, CDR2 FNYEAQ. The CDR3 DNA reads as TGTGCCAGCAGCCGACTAGCGGGATCCCAAGAGACCCAGTACTTC. Its translation: CASSRLAGSQETQYF.

The genes are TRBV19 and TRBJ1-2, with 9 bases identical to TRBD1. The germline V gene has CDR1 LNHDA and CDR2 SQIVND (reference sequence). This CDR3 is 14 amino acids long. Unmatched junction bases numbered 8, after V lost 6 bases and J lost 6 bases. The CDR3: CASSHRDRVDGYTF. CDR3 coding DNA: TGTGCCAGTAGCCACCGGGACAGGGTGGATGGCTACACCTTC.